One and the same sample provided the 16 T cell receptor beta chains below, sequenced in a study of cytomegalovirus exposure and HLA in healthy donors. The study ran its PCR with 60 Vbeta and 13 Jbeta primers. Repertoires were generated with immunoSEQ multiplex PCR, while TCRdb's copy carries only in-frame clones and drops some. The data hold about 250,000 clones, with roughly two thirds observed a single time. What was sequenced was PBMCs. These receptors were obtained from a female donor in good health and CMV-seronegative.

The chain employs TRBV6-6 and TRBJ2-1; D gene uncertain. Germline V gene lookup returns CDR1 MNHNY and CDR2 SVGAGI (reference sequence). Trimming cost V 2 bases and J 5 bases, with 16 bases left between them. This CDR3 has 16 amino acids. The CDR3 reads CASSYGLVLLNNEQFF. As DNA, the CDR3 is TGTGCCAGCAGTTACGGGCTCGTCCTACTGAACAATGAGCAGTTCTTC.

This clone appeared a single time. The chain combines TRBV30 with TRBJ2-5; TRBD2 matches at 12 bases. The V segment lost 5 bases and the J segment 3 bases; nucleotides outside the gene matches: 7. Germline V gene sequence: CDR1 GTSNPN, CDR2 SVGIG (reference sequence). The CDR3 length is 15 residues. DNA of the CDR3: TGTGCCTGGGCGTTGACTAGCGGGAGTAAAGAGACCCAGTACTTC. Its translation is CAWALTSGSKETQYF.

This clone was seen more than once but under ten times. The V call is TRBV4-1, the J call TRBJ2-1; 8 bases map to TRBD2. Germline V gives CDR1 MGHRA, CDR2 YSYEKL. With 3 bases clipped from V and 4 bases from J, the junction kept 14 bases outside the gene matches. The CDR3 has 18 residues. CDR3 in DNA: TGCGCCAGCAGCCACCTTATAGGACTAGCCCAGAGGTACAATGAGCAGTTCTTC. Translated: CASSHLIGLAQRYNEQFF.

The rearrangement links TRBV19 to TRBJ1-5; D is undetermined. CDR3 length equals 13 residues. Germline V lookup: CDR1 LNHDA, CDR2 SQIVND (reference sequence). Trimming shortened V by 3 bases and J by 7 bases, and 10 bases separated the two germline ends. The CDR3 loop reads CASSISGLQPQHF. The CDR3 coding sequence is TGTGCCAGTAGTATTAGCGGTTTACAGCCCCAGCATTTT.

In regard to this clone: This sample also contains other DNA sequences that code for the same CDR3. The chain uses TRBV7-6 and TRBJ2-1; 7 positions agree with TRBD2. The germline gives CDR1 SGHVS, CDR2 FNYEAQ. The length of the CDR3 is 15 residues. Trimming took 0 bases from V and 6 from J; bases not matched to a gene: 5. CDR3 region: CASSLARTSSNEQFF. DNA for the CDR3: TGTGCCAGCAGCTTAGCCAGGACTAGTAGCAATGAGCAGTTCTTC.

This chain links TRBV19 with TRBJ1-5; unclear D gene. V shed 3 bases and J shed 0 bases, with 6 bases lying between them. The CDR3 consists of 14 residues. Per the germline V gene, CDR1 is LNHDA and CDR2 is SQIVND (reference sequence). The CDR3 loop reads CASSIEYSNQPQHF. The CDR3 nucleotides read TGTGCCAGTAGTATTGAGTATAGCAATCAGCCCCAGCATTTT.

The rearrangement links TRBV19 to TRBJ2-7; tentative D call: TRBD2 (5 bases). Trimming shortened V by 5 bases and J by 4 bases, and 9 bases separated the two germline ends. This CDR3 spans 12 amino acids. CDR1 and CDR2 from the germline V gene are LNHDA and SQIVND (reference sequence). CDR3 nucleotide sequence: TGTGCCAGTAGTCCGGGGTATTACGAGCAGTACTTC. This encodes CASSPGYYEQYF.

DNA of the CDR3: TGCGCCAGCACGAACAGGGGCTACGGCACCATATATTTT. It specifies CASTNRGYGTIYF. This chain links TRBV10-2 with TRBJ1-3, with 7 bases matching TRBD1. This CDR3 has 13 amino acids. Germline loops: CDR1 WSHSY, CDR2 SAAADI. After removal of 7 bases from V and 9 bases from J, the junction contained 9 bases not matched to a gene.

The chain employs TRBV9 and TRBJ2-7, with a weak D call TRBD2 (5 bases). Germline-derived CDR1 and CDR2 are SGDLS and YYNGEE. The CDR3 is 15 residues long. Trimming removed 3 bases at V and 0 bases at J, with 13 bases between. CDR3 region: CASSAESGPSYEQYF. The CDR3 bases are TGTGCCAGCAGCGCCGAAAGCGGCCCCTCCTACGAGCAGTACTTC.

This clone appeared a few times. The chain links TRBV5-1 to TRBJ2-2; D is undetermined. This CDR3 contains 14 residues. Germline V gene sequence: CDR1 SGHRS, CDR2 YFSETQ. Trimming shortened V by 3 bases and J by 6 bases, and 12 bases separated the two germline ends. The CDR3: CASSSSRNPGELFF. DNA of the CDR3: TGCGCCAGCAGCTCTTCTAGAAACCCCGGGGAGCTGTTTTTT.

The chain couples TRBV29-1 to TRBJ2-7; D unclear. Trimming cost V 3 bases and J 0 bases, with 12 bases left between them. CDR3 size: 14 residues. Germline CDR1 SQVTM, CDR2 ANQGSEA. The CDR3 DNA reads TGCAGCGTTGAGGTCGCGTCGAGCTCCTACGAGCAGTACTTC. This sequence encodes CSVEVASSSYEQYF.

CDR3 sequence: CASSADRGPYNEQFF. The DNA of the CDR3 is TGTGCCAGCAGCGCCGACAGGGGCCCCTACAATGAGCAGTTCTTC. This chain joins TRBV2 and TRBJ2-1, with 8 bases aligning to TRBD1. CDR1 is SNHLY, CDR2 FYNNEI, per germline. Trimming removed 6 bases from V and 2 bases from J; junction bases left unmatched: 6. The CDR3 covers 15 residues.

The chain joins TRBV29-1 to TRBJ2-3; 8 positions match TRBD1. J was trimmed by 4 bases and V by 4 bases; bases with no gene match: 7. Germline-derived CDR1 and CDR2 are SQVTM and ANQGSEA. The CDR3 covers 14 residues. CDR3: CSVVAGGDPDTQYF. In DNA, the CDR3 is TGCAGCGTTGTTGCAGGGGGCGATCCAGATACGCAGTATTTT.

This clone was observed a handful of times. V usage is TRBV9 and J usage is TRBJ2-2; D is possibly TRBD2 (9 bases). The CDR3 loop spans 16 amino acids. V lost 2 bases and J lost 3, with 14 bases in between. The V gene's germline CDR1 is SGDLS and CDR2 YYNGEE. CDR3: CASSVLAGQDTGELFF. CDR3 DNA sequence: TGTGCCAGCAGCGTCCTAGCGGGACAGGACACCGGGGAGCTGTTTTTT.

The chain carries TRBV9 and TRBJ2-5; 11 bases line up with TRBD2. Per the germline V gene, CDR1 is SGDLS and CDR2 is YYNGEE. There are 16 residues in the CDR3. With V trimmed by 3 bases and J by 4 bases, 8 bases remained unmatched. Written as DNA, the CDR3 is TGTGCCAGCAGCGGTCTAGCGGGAGGCCCCGTAGAGACCCAGTACTTC. Translating gives CASSGLAGGPVETQYF. The whole variable domain, remainder taken from reference TRBV9 and TRBJ2-5, is DSGVTQTPKHLITATGQRVTLRCSPRSGDLSVYWYQQSLDQGLQFLIQYYNGEERAKGNILERFSAQQFPDLHSELNLSSLELGDSALYFCASSGLAGGPVETQYFGPGTRLLVL.

V is TRBV5-1 and J is TRBJ2-7; 10 bases line up with TRBD2. Trimming removed 1 base from V and 3 bases from J; junction bases left unmatched: 1. The CDR3 runs to 14 residues. CDR1 and CDR2 from the germline V gene are SGHRS and YFSETQ. CDR3 region: CASSLIAGGYEQYF. CDR3 in DNA: TGCGCCAGCAGCTTGATAGCGGGAGGCTACGAGCAGTACTTC.